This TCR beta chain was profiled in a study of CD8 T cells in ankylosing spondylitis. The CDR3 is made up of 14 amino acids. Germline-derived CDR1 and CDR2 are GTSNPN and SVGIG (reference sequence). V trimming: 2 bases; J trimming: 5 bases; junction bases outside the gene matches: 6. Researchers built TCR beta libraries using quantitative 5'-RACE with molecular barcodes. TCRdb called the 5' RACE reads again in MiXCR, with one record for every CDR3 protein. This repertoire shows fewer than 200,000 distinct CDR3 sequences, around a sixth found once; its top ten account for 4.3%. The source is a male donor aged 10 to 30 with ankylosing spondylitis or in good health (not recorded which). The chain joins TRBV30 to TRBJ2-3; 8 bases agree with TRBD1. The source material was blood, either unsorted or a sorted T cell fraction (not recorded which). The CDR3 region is CAWSSGGAVDTQYF. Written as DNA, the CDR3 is TGTGCCTGGAGTTCAGGGGGCGCGGTAGATACGCAGTATTTT.